This T cell receptor beta chain appears in the sequencing data of a study of blood T cell repertoires in COVID-19. Study-wide context: Sites in the United States, Italy and Spain provided acute and convalescent COVID-19 samples. Nucleic acid was either cDNA or gDNA, and it came from T cells, B-cell-depleted T cells, or PBMCs.

This clone was picked up one time. This CDR3 has 19 residues. The V gene's germline CDR1 is MNHEY and CDR2 SMNVEV (reference sequence). Trimming removed 6 bases from V and 0 bases from J; junction bases left unmatched: 10. Study processing details: Amplification of reference gene primers provided the estimated nucleated cell counts. Clones were read by immunoSEQ multiplex PCR, and TCRdb kept only the in-frame ones, dropping some. V, J and clone size reflect that table, while D and trimming were determined from the DNA. The table lists approximately 400,000 clones, approximately 77% of them singletons.

Sequencing used peripheral blood. The sequence was obtained from a human donor with acute or convalescent COVID-19. The donor label of this sample is uncertain. The rearrangement joins TRBV27 to TRBJ2-3, with 15 bases identical to TRBD2. The CDR3 loop is CASSPGLAGGVSSTDTQYF. The CDR3, as DNA: TGTGCCAGCAGCCCGGGACTAGCGGGAGGAGTGAGTAGCACAGATACGCAGTATTTT.